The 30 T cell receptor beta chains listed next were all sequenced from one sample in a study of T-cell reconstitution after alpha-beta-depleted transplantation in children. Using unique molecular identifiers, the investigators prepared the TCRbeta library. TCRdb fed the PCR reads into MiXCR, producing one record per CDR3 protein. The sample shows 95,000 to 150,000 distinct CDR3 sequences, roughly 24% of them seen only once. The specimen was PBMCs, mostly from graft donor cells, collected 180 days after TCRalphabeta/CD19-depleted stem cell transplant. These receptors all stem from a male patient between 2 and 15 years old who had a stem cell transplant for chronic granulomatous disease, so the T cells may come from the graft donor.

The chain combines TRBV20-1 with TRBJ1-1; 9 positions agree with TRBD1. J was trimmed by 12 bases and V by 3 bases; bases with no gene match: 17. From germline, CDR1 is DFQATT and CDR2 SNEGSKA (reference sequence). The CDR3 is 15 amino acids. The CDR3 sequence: CSARPLSTGTGMTFF. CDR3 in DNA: TGCAGTGCTAGGCCCCTCTCGACCGGGACAGGGATGACTTTCTTT.

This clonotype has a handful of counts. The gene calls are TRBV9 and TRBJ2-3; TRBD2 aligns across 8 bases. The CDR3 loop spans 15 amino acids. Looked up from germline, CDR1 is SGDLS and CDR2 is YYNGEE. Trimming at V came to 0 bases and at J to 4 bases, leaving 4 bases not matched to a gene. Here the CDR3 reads CASSVDGRAADTQYF. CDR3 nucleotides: TGTGCCAGCAGCGTAGACGGGAGGGCCGCAGATACGCAGTATTTT.

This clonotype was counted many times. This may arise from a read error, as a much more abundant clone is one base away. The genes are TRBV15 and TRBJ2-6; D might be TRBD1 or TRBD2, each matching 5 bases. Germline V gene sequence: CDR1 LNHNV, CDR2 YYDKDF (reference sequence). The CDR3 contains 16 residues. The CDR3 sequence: CATSRDRGSGANGLTF. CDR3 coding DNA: TGTGCCACCAGCAGAGATAGAGGGTCTGGGGCCAACGGCCTGACTTTC.

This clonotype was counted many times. The DNA of the CDR3 is TGTGCCAGCAGTTACTCCGAGACTAGCGGGGGGGAGTTCTTC. Its protein product is CASSYSETSGGEFF. This chain connects TRBV6-5 to TRBJ2-1, with 14 bases lining up with TRBD2. The V and J ends lost 0 bases and 14 bases, in that order; junction bases with no gene match: 3. Per germline, CDR1 MNHEY and CDR2 SVGAGI. CDR3 length: 14 amino acids.

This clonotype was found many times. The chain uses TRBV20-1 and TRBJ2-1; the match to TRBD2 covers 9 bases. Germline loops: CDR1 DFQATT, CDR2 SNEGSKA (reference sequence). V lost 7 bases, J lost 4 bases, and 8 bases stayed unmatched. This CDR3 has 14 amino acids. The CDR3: CSERGAGAYNEQFF. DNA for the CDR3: TGCAGTGAGCGGGGGGCAGGGGCATACAATGAGCAGTTCTTC.

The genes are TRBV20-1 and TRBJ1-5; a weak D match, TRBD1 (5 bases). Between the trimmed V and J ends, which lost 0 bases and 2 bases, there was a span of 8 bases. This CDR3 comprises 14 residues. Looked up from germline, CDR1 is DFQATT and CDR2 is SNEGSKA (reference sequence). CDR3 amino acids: CSARDLQGNQPQHF. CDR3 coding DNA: TGCAGTGCTAGAGATCTACAGGGCAATCAGCCCCAGCATTTT.

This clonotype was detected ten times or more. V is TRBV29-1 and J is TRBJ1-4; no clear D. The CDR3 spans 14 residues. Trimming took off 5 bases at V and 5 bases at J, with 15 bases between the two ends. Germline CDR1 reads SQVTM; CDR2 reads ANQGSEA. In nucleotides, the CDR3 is TGCAGCGTTCAACCCTCCGCTAAAAATGAAAAACTGTTTTTT. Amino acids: CSVQPSAKNEKLFF.

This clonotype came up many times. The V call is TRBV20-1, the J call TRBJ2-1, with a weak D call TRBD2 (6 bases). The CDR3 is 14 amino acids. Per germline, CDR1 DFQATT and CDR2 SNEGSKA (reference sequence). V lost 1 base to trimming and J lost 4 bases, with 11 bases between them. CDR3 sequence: CSARALATYNEQFF. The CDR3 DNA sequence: TGCAGTGCTAGAGCCCTAGCGACTTACAATGAGCAGTTCTTC.

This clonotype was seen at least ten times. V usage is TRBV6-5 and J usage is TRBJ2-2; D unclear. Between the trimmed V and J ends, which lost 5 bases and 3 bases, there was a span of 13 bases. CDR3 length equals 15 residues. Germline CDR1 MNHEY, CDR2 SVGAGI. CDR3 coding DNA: TGTGCCAGCAGTCCAGCCGTAGCTTACACCGGGGAGCTGTTTTTT. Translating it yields CASSPAVAYTGELFF.

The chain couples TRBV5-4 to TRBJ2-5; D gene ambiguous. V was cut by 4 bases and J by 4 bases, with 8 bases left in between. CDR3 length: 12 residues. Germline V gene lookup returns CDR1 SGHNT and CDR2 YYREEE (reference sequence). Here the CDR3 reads CASSAFRETQYF. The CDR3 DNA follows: TGTGCCAGCAGCGCCTTTCGAGAGACCCAGTACTTC.

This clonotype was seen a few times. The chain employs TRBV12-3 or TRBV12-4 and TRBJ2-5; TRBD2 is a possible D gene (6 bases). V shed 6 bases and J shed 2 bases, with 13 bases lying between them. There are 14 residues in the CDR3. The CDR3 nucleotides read TGTGCCAGCAGGGGGGTCGGACTACAAGAGACCCAGTACTTC. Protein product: CASRGVGLQETQYF.

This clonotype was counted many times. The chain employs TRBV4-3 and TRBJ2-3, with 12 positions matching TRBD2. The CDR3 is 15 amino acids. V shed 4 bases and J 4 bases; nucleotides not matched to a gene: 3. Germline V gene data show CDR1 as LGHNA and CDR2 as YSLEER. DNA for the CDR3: TGCGCCAGCAGCCTGACTAGCGGGGGAGCAGATACGCAGTATTTT. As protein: CASSLTSGGADTQYF.

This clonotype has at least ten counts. In DNA, the CDR3 is TGTGCCAGCAGTCCCGGGCCCGGGACCGGGGAGCTGTTTTTT. As protein: CASSPGPGTGELFF. The chain has TRBV6-5 and TRBJ2-2; D ambiguous. Trimming removed 5 bases at V and 5 bases at J, with 12 bases between. In germline, CDR1 is MNHEY, CDR2 SVGAGI. This CDR3 spans 14 amino acids.

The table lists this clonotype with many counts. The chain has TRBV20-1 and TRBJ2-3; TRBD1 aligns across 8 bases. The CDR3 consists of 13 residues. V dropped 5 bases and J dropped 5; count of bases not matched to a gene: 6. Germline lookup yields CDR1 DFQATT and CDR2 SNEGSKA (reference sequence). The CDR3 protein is CSARRTGLDTQYF. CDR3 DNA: TGCAGTGCTCGGAGGACAGGGTTAGATACGCAGTATTTT.

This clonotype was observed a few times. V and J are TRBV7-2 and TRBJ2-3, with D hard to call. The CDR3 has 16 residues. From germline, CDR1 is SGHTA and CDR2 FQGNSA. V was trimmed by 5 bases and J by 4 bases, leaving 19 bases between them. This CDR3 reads CASSLQWGSGADTQYF. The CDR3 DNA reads TGTGCCAGCAGCCTCCAATGGGGTAGTGGGGCAGATACGCAGTATTTT.

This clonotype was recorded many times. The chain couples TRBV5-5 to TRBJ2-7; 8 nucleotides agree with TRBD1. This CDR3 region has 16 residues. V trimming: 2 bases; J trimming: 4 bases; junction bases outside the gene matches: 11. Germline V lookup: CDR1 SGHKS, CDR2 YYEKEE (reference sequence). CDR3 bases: TGTGCCAGCAGCTTCATTTCTGGACAGGGTGATTACGAGCAGTACTTC. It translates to CASSFISGQGDYEQYF.

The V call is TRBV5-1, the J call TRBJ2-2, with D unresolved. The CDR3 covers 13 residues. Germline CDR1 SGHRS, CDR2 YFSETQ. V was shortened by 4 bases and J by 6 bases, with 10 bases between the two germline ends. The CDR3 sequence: CASSLLWAGELFF. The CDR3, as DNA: TGCGCCAGCAGCCTACTGTGGGCCGGGGAGCTGTTTTTT.

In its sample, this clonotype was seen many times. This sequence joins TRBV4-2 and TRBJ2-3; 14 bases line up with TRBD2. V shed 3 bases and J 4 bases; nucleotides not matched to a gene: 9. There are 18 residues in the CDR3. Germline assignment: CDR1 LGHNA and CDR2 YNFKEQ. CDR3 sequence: CASSHIIPGLAGADTQYF. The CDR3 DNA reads TGTGCCAGCAGCCATATCATCCCGGGACTAGCGGGAGCAGATACGCAGTATTTT.

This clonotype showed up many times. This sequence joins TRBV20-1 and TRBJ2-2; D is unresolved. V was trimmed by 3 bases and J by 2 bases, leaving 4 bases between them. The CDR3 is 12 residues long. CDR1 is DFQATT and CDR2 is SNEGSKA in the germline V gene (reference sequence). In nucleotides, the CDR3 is TGCAGTGCTAGCGGCAACACCGGGGAGCTGTTTTTT. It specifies CSASGNTGELFF.

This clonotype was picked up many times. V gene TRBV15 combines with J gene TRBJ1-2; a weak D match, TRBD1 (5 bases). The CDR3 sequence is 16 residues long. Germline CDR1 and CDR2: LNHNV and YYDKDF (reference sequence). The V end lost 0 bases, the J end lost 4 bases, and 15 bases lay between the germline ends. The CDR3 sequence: CATSRDIVQEVYGYTF. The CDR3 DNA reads TGTGCCACCAGCAGAGATATCGTACAGGAGGTCTATGGCTACACCTTC.

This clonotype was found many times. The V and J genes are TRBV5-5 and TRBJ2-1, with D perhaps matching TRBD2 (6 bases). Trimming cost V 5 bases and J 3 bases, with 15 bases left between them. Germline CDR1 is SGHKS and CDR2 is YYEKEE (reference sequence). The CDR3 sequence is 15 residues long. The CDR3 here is CASSSPGLLYNEQFF. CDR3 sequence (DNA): TGTGCCAGCAGTTCACCTGGACTACTCTACAATGAGCAGTTCTTC.

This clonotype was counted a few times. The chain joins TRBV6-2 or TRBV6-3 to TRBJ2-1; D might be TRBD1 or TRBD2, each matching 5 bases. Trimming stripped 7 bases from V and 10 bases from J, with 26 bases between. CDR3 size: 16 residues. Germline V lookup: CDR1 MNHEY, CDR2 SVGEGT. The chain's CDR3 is CASTARGRARHLEQFF. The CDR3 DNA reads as TGTGCCAGCACTGCTCGGGGCAGGGCCCGGCACTTGGAGCAGTTCTTC.

The CDR3 is CAIRRDLSYEQYF. In DNA, the CDR3 is TGTGCCATCAGGAGGGACCTCTCCTACGAGCAGTACTTC. This rearrangement joins TRBV10-3 to TRBJ2-7, with D perhaps given as TRBD1 or TRBD2 (5 bases each). This CDR3 comprises 13 residues. V dropped 6 bases and J dropped 0 bases, with 9 bases sitting between them. Germline loops: CDR1 ENHRY, CDR2 SYGVKD.

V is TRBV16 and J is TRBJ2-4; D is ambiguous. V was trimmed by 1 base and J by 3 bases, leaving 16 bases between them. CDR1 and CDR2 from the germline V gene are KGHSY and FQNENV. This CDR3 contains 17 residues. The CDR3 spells CASSQFDLLEGKNIQYF. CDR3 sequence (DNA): TGTGCCAGCAGCCAATTTGACCTTCTCGAAGGCAAAAACATTCAGTACTTC.

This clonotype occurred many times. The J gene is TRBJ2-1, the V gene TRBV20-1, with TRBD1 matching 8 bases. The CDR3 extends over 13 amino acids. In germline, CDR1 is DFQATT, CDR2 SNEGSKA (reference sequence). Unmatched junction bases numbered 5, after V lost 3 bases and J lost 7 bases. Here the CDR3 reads CSARRTGRNEQFF. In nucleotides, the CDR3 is TGCAGTGCTAGGCGGACAGGGAGAAATGAGCAGTTCTTC.

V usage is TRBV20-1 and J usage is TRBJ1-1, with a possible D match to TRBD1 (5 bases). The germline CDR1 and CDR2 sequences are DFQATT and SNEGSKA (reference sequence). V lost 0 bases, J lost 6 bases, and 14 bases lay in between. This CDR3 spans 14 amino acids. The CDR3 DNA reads TGCAGTGCTAGAGAGGGAGCGGGACGTTCTGAAGCTTTCTTT. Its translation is CSAREGAGRSEAFF.

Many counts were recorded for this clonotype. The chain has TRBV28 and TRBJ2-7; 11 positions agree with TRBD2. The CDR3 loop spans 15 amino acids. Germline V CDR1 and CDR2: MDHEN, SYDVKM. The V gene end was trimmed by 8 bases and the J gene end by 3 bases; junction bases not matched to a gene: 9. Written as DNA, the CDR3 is TGTGCCAGCGAACCTCGACTAGCGGGGATCTACGAGCAGTACTTC. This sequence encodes CASEPRLAGIYEQYF. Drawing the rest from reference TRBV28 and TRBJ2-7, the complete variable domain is DVKVTQSSRYLVKRTGEKVFLECVQDMDHENMFWYRQDPGLGLRLIYFSYDVKMKEKGDIPEGYSVSREKKERFSLILESASTNQTSMYLCASEPRLAGIYEQYFGPGTRLTVT.

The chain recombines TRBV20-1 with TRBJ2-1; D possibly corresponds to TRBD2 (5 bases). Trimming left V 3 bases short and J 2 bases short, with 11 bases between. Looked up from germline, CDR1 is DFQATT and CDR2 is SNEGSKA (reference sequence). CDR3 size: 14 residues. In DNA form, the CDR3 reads TGCAGTGCTAGGAGGGAGCGGACCTACAATGAGCAGTTCTTC. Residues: CSARRERTYNEQFF.

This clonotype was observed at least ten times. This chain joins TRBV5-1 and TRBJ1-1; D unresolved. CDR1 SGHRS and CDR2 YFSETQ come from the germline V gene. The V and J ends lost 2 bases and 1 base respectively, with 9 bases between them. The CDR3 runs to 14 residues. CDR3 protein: CASSFVGPNTEAFF. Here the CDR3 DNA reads TGCGCCAGCAGCTTTGTGGGCCCGAACACTGAAGCTTTCTTT.

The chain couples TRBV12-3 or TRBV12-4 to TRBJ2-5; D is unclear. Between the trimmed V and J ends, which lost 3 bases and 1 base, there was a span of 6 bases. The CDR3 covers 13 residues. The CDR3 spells CASSFGVQETQYF. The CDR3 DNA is TGTGCCAGCAGTTTTGGCGTCCAAGAGACCCAGTACTTC.